This TCR beta chain was found in a study of cytomegalovirus exposure and HLA in healthy donors. Study-level findings and limits: An observed cluster of highly shared sequence variants was recorded as a likely sequencing artifact.

The PCR employed 60 Vbeta primers together with 13 Jbeta primers. The protocol was immunoSEQ multiplex PCR, while the TCRdb copy is restricted to in-frame clones and leaves out a portion. The listing records 75,000 to 95,000 clones. As regards this clone: As yet, its antigen is unknown.

The germline CDR1 and CDR2 sequences are SGHAT and FQNNGV. The CDR3 is made up of 13 amino acids. J was trimmed by 8 bases and V by 5 bases; bases with no gene match: 7. The source material was PBMCs. The sequence came from a woman aged 60 to 75 in good health and CMV-seronegative. The chain recombines TRBV11-2 with TRBJ2-3; the match to TRBD1 covers 7 bases. CDR3 DNA sequence: TGTGCCAGCAGCACACAGGGGCATGCTACGCAGTATTTT. This gives the protein CASSTQGHATQYF. The complete variable domain, with remaining parts taken from reference TRBV11-2 and TRBJ2-3, reads EAGVAQSPRYKIIEKRQSVAFWCNPISGHATLYWYQQILGQGPKLLIQFQNNGVVDDSQLPKDRFSAERLKGVDSTLKIQPAKLEDSAVYLCASSTQGHATQYFGPGTRLTVL.